This paragraph reports one TCR beta chain. The sample comes from a study of OX40 agonist ivuxolimab in advanced cancers. Overall study: Patients took ivuxolimab, an agonistic anti-OX40 (CD134) antibody. In this trial design, patients received ivuxolimab intravenously at 0.01 to 10 mg/kg every 2 weeks. Partial responses were achieved by three patients: one hepatocellular carcinoma, two cutaneous melanoma.

Germline CDR1 reads SGHTS; CDR2 reads YDEGEE. The CDR3 contains 14 residues. The V end was cut by 4 bases, the J end by 3 bases, with 13 bases between. Sequenced by immunoSEQ multiplex PCR; TCRdb stores in-frame clones only, minus some. The data contain roughly 32,000 clones, 80% to 85% of them singletons. Sequenced here: CD4+ or CD8+ T cells sorted from blood, sampled in a trial of the OX40 agonist ivuxolimab. This chain uses TRBV5-8 with TRBJ2-5; D is unclear. This receptor was taken from an adult with an advanced solid tumor such as melanoma, head and neck, liver or kidney cancer. The CDR3 DNA reads as TGTGCCAGCAGCGCACCCCATACAAAAGAGACCCAGTACTTC. Its protein is CASSAPHTKETQYF.